The rows below give T cell receptor beta chains drawn from one sample of a study of T-cell memory formation after mild COVID-19. TCRdb itself ran the 5' RACE reads through MiXCR, one entry per CDR3 protein. The sample lists 350,000 to 450,000 distinct CDR3 sequences; 15% to 25% were seen once. Input material: PBMCs or a T cell subset sorted from them (not recorded which). Receptor source: an adult woman who had mild COVID-19 (a few samples of this study predate the infection). Cell type and time point are not known. CDR3s include the opening cysteine and the closing phenylalanine or tryptophan. D genes are given only for firm matches.

v_call	j_call	d_call	cdr3_aa
TRBV11-2	TRBJ1-6	.	CASSLGSSYNSPLHF
TRBV19	TRBJ1-2	.	CASSKRQLANYGYTF
TRBV7-9	TRBJ2-7	.	CASSFDPRGEQYF
TRBV30	TRBJ1-5	.	CAWSLGPSDQPQHF
TRBV20-1	TRBJ2-2	.	CSARDRGNTGELFF
TRBV19	TRBJ1-4	TRBD1	CAPTGQPNEKLFF
TRBV20-1	TRBJ2-7	TRBD1	CSATGQGNSYEQYF
TRBV20-1	TRBJ2-7	.	CSAWGGGTVYEQYF
TRBV20-1	TRBJ1-5	TRBD1	CSARQGNLLGNQPQHF
TRBV20-1	TRBJ2-3	.	CSASRGLGPTDTQYF
TRBV28	TRBJ2-1	TRBD2	CASSFSPGLAGVGEQFF
TRBV12-3/TRBV12-4	TRBJ1-1	.	CASSFGGRAEAFF
TRBV6-2/TRBV6-3	TRBJ1-2	.	CASSYPADTRGGYGYTF
TRBV27	TRBJ1-1	TRBD1	CATRTGGAVEAFF
TRBV7-8	TRBJ2-7	TRBD2	CASSRGGTSVTYEQYF
TRBV6-5	TRBJ2-2	.	CASSYDSGTHANTGELFF
TRBV29-1	TRBJ2-2	.	CSVVLNEGAGELFF
TRBV29-1	TRBJ1-2	TRBD1	CSVGDRAYTF
TRBV10-3	TRBJ2-5	.	CAISGPPGRETQYF
TRBV7-9	TRBJ2-1	TRBD1	CASSFGDRKYNEQFF
TRBV9	TRBJ2-7	.	CASSAADGSYEQYF
TRBV30	TRBJ2-3	TRBD2	CAWTRGTSGVTDTQYF
TRBV5-4	TRBJ1-6	.	CASSLEGATYNSPLHF
TRBV9	TRBJ2-7	.	CASSVGKGTYEQYF
TRBV20-1	TRBJ2-3	.	CSATSTDTQYF
TRBV7-9	TRBJ2-7	.	CASSLRSRKDEQYF
TRBV4-2	TRBJ2-3	.	CASSQDPGARRDTQYF
TRBV5-6	TRBJ2-7	.	CASSLRQAPYEQYF
TRBV3-1	TRBJ1-1	.	CASSQGPIGNTEAFF
TRBV28	TRBJ2-3	TRBD1	CASSFPKGAGADTQYF
TRBV7-9	TRBJ1-6	.	CASSLDAGNSPLHF
TRBV12-3/TRBV12-4	TRBJ1-2	.	CASSVVSLGGYTF
TRBV24-1	TRBJ1-5	TRBD1	CATSDSGQLSNQPQHF